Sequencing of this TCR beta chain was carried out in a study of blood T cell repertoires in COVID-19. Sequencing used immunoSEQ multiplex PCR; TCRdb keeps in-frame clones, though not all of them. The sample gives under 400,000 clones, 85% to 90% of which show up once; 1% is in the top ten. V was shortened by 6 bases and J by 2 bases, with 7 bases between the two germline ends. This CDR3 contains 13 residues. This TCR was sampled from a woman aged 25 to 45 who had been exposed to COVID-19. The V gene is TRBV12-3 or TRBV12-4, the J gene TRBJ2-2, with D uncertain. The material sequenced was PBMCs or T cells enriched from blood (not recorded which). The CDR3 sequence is CASRTGNTGELFF. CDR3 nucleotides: TGTGCCAGCAGAACGGGTAACACCGGGGAGCTGTTTTTT.